Below are 23 T cell receptor beta chains sequenced from a single sample in a study of Ad26.COV2.S vaccination and SARS-CoV-2 variants. Sequenced by immunoSEQ multiplex PCR; TCRdb stores in-frame clones only, minus some. There are some 300,000 clones in the sample; 85% occur only once, and 2.1% lies in the top ten. The sample's treatment: roughly 20 received Ad26.COV2.S at low or high dose, single or two shots; 5 received placebo; per-sample allocation not given. Day 63 after the first vaccine or placebo injection was the time point for sampling. The sequencing here drew on peripheral blood, taken in a trial of Ad26.COV2.S vaccine versus placebo. The receptor source for this set is a person aged 18-60 years who received the Ad26.COV2.S COVID-19 vaccine or a placebo.

The CDR3 spells CASSPVVGGNTIYF. In DNA form, the CDR3 reads TGTGCCAGCAGTCCTGTGGTGGGTGGAAACACCATATATTTT. The chain has TRBV7-3 and TRBJ1-3; D is undetermined. V lost 6 bases to trimming and J lost 3 bases, with 12 bases between them. The CDR3 extends over 14 amino acids. Germline-derived CDR1 and CDR2 are SGHTA and FQGTGA.

This sequence joins TRBV9 and TRBJ2-2; D is perhaps TRBD2 (5 bases). The CDR3 consists of 15 residues. V shed 0 bases and J shed 1 base, with 7 bases lying between them. Germline loops: CDR1 SGDLS, CDR2 YYNGEE. The CDR3 DNA follows: TGTGCCAGCAGCGTAGGAGGGTGGAACACCGGGGAGCTGTTTTTT. Translation: CASSVGGWNTGELFF.

With respect to this clone: At one boundary the junction diverges from the germline segment, which might be a read error. The CDR3 reads CASSARVF. The DNA of the CDR3 is TGTGCCAGCAGCGCCAGGGTTTTC. The V gene is TRBV5-8, the J gene TRBJ2-6; D may be TRBD1 (5 bases). CDR3 length: 8 amino acids. Germline V CDR1 and CDR2: SGHTS, YDEGEE.

J is TRBJ2-7 and V is TRBV28; possible D gene TRBD2, 6 bases. V was trimmed by 4 bases and J by 7 bases, leaving 26 bases between them. From germline, CDR1 is MDHEN and CDR2 SYDVKM. CDR3 length: 17 amino acids. The CDR3: CASSSNRYRDSNWEQYF. The CDR3 DNA follows: TGTGCCAGCAGTTCCAACCGATATAGGGACTCCAATTGGGAGCAGTACTTC.

Regarding this clone: Relative to the germline gene, one junction end is altered; a read error may explain this. The V gene is TRBV7-7, the J gene TRBJ2-1; D unresolved. The germline CDR1 and CDR2 sequences are SSHAT and FNYEAQ (reference sequence). The CDR3 length is 13 residues. For the CDR3, the DNA is TGTGCTAGCAGCTCCGGTTGGGACAATGAGCAGTTCTTC. It translates to CASSSGWDNEQFF.

Here the CDR3 reads CASSERRGGLAKNIQYF. CDR3 DNA: TGTGCCAGCAGTGAACGCCGGGGGGGACTAGCCAAAAACATTCAGTACTTC. The chain joins TRBV27 to TRBJ2-4, with 8 bases that match TRBD2. Germline V gene data show CDR1 as MNHEY and CDR2 as SMNVEV (reference sequence). The trim removed 5 bases at V and 0 bases at J, leaving 9 bases unmatched. The CDR3 has 17 residues.

A note on this clone: Other DNA sequences in this specimen translate into the identical CDR3. This rearrangement joins TRBV7-9 to TRBJ1-5; D unclear. From germline, CDR1 is SEHNR and CDR2 FQNEAQ (reference sequence). The CDR3 contains 14 residues. V dropped 1 base and J dropped 4 bases, with 8 bases sitting between them. CDR3 DNA: TGTGCCAGCAGCTTAGGGCAGACTAATCAGCCCCAGCATTTT. Translation: CASSLGQTNQPQHF.

The chain combines TRBV7-4 with TRBJ1-2, with 7 bases that match TRBD1. Per germline, CDR1 SGHVT and CDR2 SQSDAQ. The length of the CDR3 is 16 residues. After removal of 4 bases from V and 1 base from J, the junction contained 9 bases not matched to a gene. This chain's CDR3 is CASSCCGTDCNYGYTF. The CDR3 DNA reads TGTGCCAGCAGCTGCTGCGGGACAGACTGTAACTATGGCTACACCTTC.

This clone was recorded a few times. The rearrangement links TRBV7-9 to TRBJ2-7; D not certain. Germline assignment: CDR1 SEHNR and CDR2 FQNEAQ (reference sequence). Deletions cut 3 bases from V and 7 bases from J, with 10 bases between. The CDR3 sequence is 12 residues long. CDR3 bases: TGTGCCAGCAGCTTGGGATTGAGGGAGCAGTACTTC. Translated: CASSLGLREQYF.

The chain carries TRBV5-5 and TRBJ1-5; D is ambiguous. The V end lost 0 bases, the J end lost 0 bases, and 1 base lay between the germline ends. There are 13 residues in the CDR3. CDR1 is SGHKS and CDR2 is YYEKEE in the germline V gene (reference sequence). The CDR3 loop reads CASSLGSNQPQHF. CDR3 DNA sequence: TGTGCCAGCAGCTTGGGTAGCAATCAGCCCCAGCATTTT.

The CDR3, as DNA: TGTGCCAGCAGTGGGCCGCAGGGAGGAAACACCATATATTTT. Its protein is CASSGPQGGNTIYF. V and J are TRBV9 and TRBJ1-3; tentative D call: TRBD1 (5 bases). Trimming pared 5 bases from V and 4 bases from J, leaving 13 bases between. The germline CDR1 and CDR2 sequences are SGDLS and YYNGEE. This CDR3 has 14 residues.

This clone is a singleton in its sample. This chain links TRBV6-5 with TRBJ2-2; D might be TRBD1 or TRBD2, each matching 5 bases. This CDR3 has 15 amino acids. Trimming left V 6 bases short and J 4 bases short, with 15 bases between. Germline V gives CDR1 MNHEY, CDR2 SVGAGI. CDR3 coding DNA: TGTGCCAGCAGGGGACCGCCCGGGTCCACCGGGGAGCTGTTTTTT. Translated, it gives CASRGPPGSTGELFF.

The gene calls are TRBV11-3 and TRBJ2-7; 14 bases align to TRBD2. Unmatched junction bases numbered 4, after V lost 4 bases and J lost 2 bases. Germline V gene sequence: CDR1 SGHNT, CDR2 YENEEA. The CDR3 contains 16 residues. DNA for the CDR3: TGTGCCAGCAGCTCCGGGACTAGCGGGGGAACCTACGAGCAGTACTTC. This codes for CASSSGTSGGTYEQYF.

The chain links TRBV3-1 (or the pseudogene TRBV3-2) to TRBJ2-5, with D tentatively TRBD2 (6 bases). V shed 0 bases and J shed 4 bases, with 15 bases lying between them. The CDR3 length is 16 residues. The germline CDR1 and CDR2 sequences are LGHDT and YNNKEL (reference sequence). The CDR3 spells CASSQEWWQGGETQYF. CDR3 nucleotides: TGTGCCAGCAGCCAAGAATGGTGGCAGGGAGGAGAGACCCAGTACTTC.

The V and J genes are TRBV5-1 and TRBJ1-4; perhaps TRBD1 as D (5 bases). Per germline, CDR1 SGHRS and CDR2 YFSETQ. The V gene lost 5 bases and the J gene lost 0 bases, with 17 bases spanning the gap. This CDR3 has 17 residues. The chain's CDR3 is CASRPRVGRTTNEKLFF. DNA of the CDR3: TGCGCCAGCAGACCGCGGGTGGGGCGAACAACTAATGAAAAACTGTTTTTT. Looking up the rest from reference TRBV5-1 and TRBJ1-4 gives the full variable domain: KAGVTQTPRYLIKTRGQQVTLSCSPISGHRSVSWYQQTPGQGLQFLFEYFSETQRNKGNFPGRFSGRQFSNSRSEMNVSTLELGDSALYLCASRPRVGRTTNEKLFFGSGTQLSVL.

The table lists this clone with a few counts. V gene TRBV7-8 combines with J gene TRBJ2-2; D perhaps matches TRBD1 (5 bases). This CDR3 has 18 residues. Trimming shortened V by 5 bases and J by 0 bases, and 19 bases separated the two germline ends. Germline assignment: CDR1 SGHVS and CDR2 FQNEAQ. The DNA of the CDR3 is TGTGCCAGCAGCACGAAACGGGCGGACACCCCGAACACCGGGGAGCTGTTTTTT. This gives the protein CASSTKRADTPNTGELFF. The variable domain in full, with the rest retrieved from reference TRBV7-8 and TRBJ2-2, is GAGVSQSPRYKVAKRGQDVALRCDPISGHVSLFWYQQALGQGPEFLTYFQNEAQLDKSGLPSDRFFAERPEGSVSTLKIQRTQQEDSAVYLCASSTKRADTPNTGELFFGEGSRLTVL.

This chain uses TRBV7-2 with TRBJ2-3, with 7 bases lining up with TRBD2. V dropped 6 bases and J dropped 4; count of bases not matched to a gene: 13. The germline V gene encodes CDR1 SGHTA and CDR2 FQGNSA. CDR3 length: 16 residues. The CDR3 region has the DNA TGTGCCAGCAGTTTCAGTTCGCGGGGGACCGCAGATACGCAGTATTTT. The encoded protein is CASSFSSRGTADTQYF.

This rearrangement joins TRBV10-2 to TRBJ1-2; no reliable D call. Germline V gene data show CDR1 as WSHSY and CDR2 as SAAADI. V was pared by 0 bases and J by 4 bases, with 12 bases between. The CDR3 length is 15 residues. The CDR3 bases are TGCGCCAGCAGTGAGTCAAGGGTAGGGTCCTATGGCTACACCTTC. Translation: CASSESRVGSYGYTF.

CDR3: CASSLSPAPTRNSPLHF. CDR3 nucleotide sequence: TGTGCCAGCAGTTTATCTCCGGCTCCAACGAGGAATTCACCCCTCCACTTT. The chain employs TRBV27 and TRBJ1-6, with unresolved D. The CDR3 totals 17 residues. With 0 bases removed from V and 7 bases from J, the gap between germline ends came to 16 bases. Germline V gene lookup returns CDR1 MNHEY and CDR2 SMNVEV (reference sequence).

The rearrangement links TRBV14 to TRBJ2-1, with 8 bases aligning to TRBD2. Germline V gene data show CDR1 as SGHDN and CDR2 as FVKESK. V was clipped by 2 bases and J by 7 bases; unmatched bases: 7. The CDR3 is made up of 15 amino acids. CDR3 loop: CASSQLRGASNEQFF. CDR3 bases: TGTGCCAGCAGCCAACTGCGGGGGGCTTCTAATGAGCAGTTCTTC.

The V and J genes are TRBV5-4 and TRBJ1-2; maybe TRBD1 (5 bases). CDR1 and CDR2 (germline): SGHNT, YYREEE (reference sequence). Deletions cut 6 bases from V and 4 bases from J, with 25 bases between. This CDR3 comprises 17 residues. The CDR3 reads CASTINPQQAHFYGYTF. The CDR3 DNA is TGTGCCAGCACCATAAACCCCCAACAGGCGCACTTCTATGGCTACACCTTC.

This clone was found a few times. This chain uses TRBV28 with TRBJ1-5, with no clear D. The ends were cut back, 2 bases at V and 4 bases at J, with 6 bases in the middle. This CDR3 region has 13 residues. In germline, CDR1 is MDHEN, CDR2 SYDVKM. The CDR3 spells CASSLDFNQPQHF. The CDR3 DNA follows: TGTGCCAGCAGTTTAGACTTTAATCAGCCCCAGCATTTT.

The V and J genes are TRBV6-5 and TRBJ2-7; D possibly corresponds to TRBD1 (6 bases). Germline V gene lookup returns CDR1 MNHEY and CDR2 SVGAGI. The V gene lost 5 bases and the J gene lost 4 bases, with 9 bases spanning the gap. CDR3 length: 12 residues. The CDR3 bases are TGTGCCAGCAGTACAACAGGGTACGAGCAGTACTTC. Translating gives CASSTTGYEQYF.